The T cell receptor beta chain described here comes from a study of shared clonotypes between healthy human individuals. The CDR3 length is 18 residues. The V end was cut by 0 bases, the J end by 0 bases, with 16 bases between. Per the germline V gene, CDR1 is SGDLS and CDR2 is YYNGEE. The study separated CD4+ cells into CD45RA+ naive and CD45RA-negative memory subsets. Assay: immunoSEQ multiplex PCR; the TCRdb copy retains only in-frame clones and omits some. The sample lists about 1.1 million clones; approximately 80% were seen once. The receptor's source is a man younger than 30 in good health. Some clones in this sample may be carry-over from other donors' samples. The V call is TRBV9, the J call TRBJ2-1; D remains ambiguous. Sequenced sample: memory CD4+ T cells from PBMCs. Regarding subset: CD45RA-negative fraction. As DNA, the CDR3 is TGTGCCAGCAGCGTAGGGTCGGCCCGTGAAAGCTCCTACAATGAGCAGTTCTTC. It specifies CASSVGSARESSYNEQFF.